This T cell receptor (beta chain) was recorded in a study of beta chain features in type 1 diabetes. Study-level results: Insertion counts at VDJ junctions were lower in type 1 diabetes patients, who also showed more deletions there. Any HLA type influence on TCRB rearrangement was left unresolved here. Type 1 diabetes patients had TCRB CDR3s that were shorter (moderately but significantly so) in all four CD4+ subsets.

Germline CDR1 is GTSNPN and CDR2 is SVGIG (reference sequence). V shed 1 base, J shed 0 bases, and the junction held 5 bases outside the gene matches. CDR3 size: 18 residues. Researchers reported sorting CD4+ naive, central memory, regulatory and stem cell-like memory cells via CD45RO/CCR7/CD25/CD127/CD95/CD27. The authors reverse transcribed all of the isolated RNA, so sequencing captured expressed TCRB transcripts. Generated by immunoSEQ multiplex PCR, the TCRdb table keeps only in-frame clones and is missing some. Here the sample spans hundreds of thousands of clones, roughly a tenth being singletons. This clone has more than one count but fewer than ten. Its antigen is as yet unknown.

The receptor was isolated from a man aged 30 to 45 with type 1 diabetes. The chain links TRBV30 to TRBJ2-6; TRBD1 matches 11 bases. Sequencing input: central memory CD4+ T cells from blood. CDR3 nucleotide sequence: TGTGCCTGGAGTGCGGGACAGGGGGTATACTCTGGGGCCAACGTCCTGACTTTC. It encodes CAWSAGQGVYSGANVLTF.